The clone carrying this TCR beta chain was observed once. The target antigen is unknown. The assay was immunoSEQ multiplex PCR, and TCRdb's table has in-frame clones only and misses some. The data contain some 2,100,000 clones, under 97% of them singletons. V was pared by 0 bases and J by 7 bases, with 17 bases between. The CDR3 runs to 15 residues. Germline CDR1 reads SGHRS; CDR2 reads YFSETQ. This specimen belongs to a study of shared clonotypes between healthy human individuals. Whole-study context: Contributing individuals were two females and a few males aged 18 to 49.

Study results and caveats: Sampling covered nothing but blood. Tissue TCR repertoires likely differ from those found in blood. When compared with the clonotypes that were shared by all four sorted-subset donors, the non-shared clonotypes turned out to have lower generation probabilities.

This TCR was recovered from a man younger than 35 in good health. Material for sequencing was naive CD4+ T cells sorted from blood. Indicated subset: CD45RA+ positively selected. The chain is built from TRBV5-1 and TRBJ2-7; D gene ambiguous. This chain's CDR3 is CASSLAGPDLGEQYF. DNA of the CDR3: TGCGCCAGCAGCTTGGCTGGGCCCGATCTTGGGGAGCAGTACTTC.